Sequencing of this TCR beta chain was carried out in a study of shared clonotypes between healthy human individuals. This clone was seen once. The assay was carried out at the deep level. Using immunoSEQ multiplex PCR, the repertoire was profiled, and TCRdb retains in-frame clones only, with some absent. This sample has around 1 million clones, with 70% to 85% found just once. The germline V gene has CDR1 LGHNA and CDR2 YSLEER. The CDR3 has 17 amino acids. With V trimmed by 0 bases and J by 9 bases, 15 bases remained unmatched. This receptor was obtained from a man aged 18 to 35 in good health. Sequencing input: memory CD4+ T cells sorted from blood. The subset is: CD45RA-negative fraction. The gene calls are TRBV4-3 and TRBJ2-3, with 7 positions matching TRBD2. The CDR3 loop reads CASSQDGGLGFGDTQYF. CDR3 bases: TGCGCCAGCAGCCAAGATGGAGGACTAGGATTTGGTGACACGCAGTATTTT.